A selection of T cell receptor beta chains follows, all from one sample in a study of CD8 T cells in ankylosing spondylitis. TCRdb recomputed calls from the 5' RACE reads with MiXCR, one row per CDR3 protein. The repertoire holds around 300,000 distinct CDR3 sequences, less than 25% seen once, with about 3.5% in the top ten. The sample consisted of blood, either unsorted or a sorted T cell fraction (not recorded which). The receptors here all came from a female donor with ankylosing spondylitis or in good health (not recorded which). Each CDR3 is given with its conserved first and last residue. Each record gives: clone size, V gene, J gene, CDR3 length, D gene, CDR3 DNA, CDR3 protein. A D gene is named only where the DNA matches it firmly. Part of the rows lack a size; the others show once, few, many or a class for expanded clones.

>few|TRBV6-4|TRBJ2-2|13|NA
TGTGCCAGCAGTCAACTAGGGACCGGGGAGCTGTTTTTT
CASSQLGTGELFF
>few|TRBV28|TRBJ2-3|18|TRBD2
TGTGCCAGCAGTCCCTCGGGGATACTGAGCGGGAGTACAGATACGCAGTATTTT
CASSPSGILSGSTDTQYF
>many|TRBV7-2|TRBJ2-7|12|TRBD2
TGTGCCAGCAGCTTAGAAGGCGGGAGGTTCTACTTC
CASSLEGGRFYF
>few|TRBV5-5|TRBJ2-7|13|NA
TGTGCCAGCAGCTTGGCCATGCTGGGGGAGCAGTACTTC
CASSLAMLGEQYF
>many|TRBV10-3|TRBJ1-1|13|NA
TGTGCCATCACACTTCGGACGGGGTCGGAAGCTTTCTTT
CAITLRTGSEAFF
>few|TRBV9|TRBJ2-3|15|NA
TGTGCCAGCAGCGTAGGGCCTAGTCCTACAGATACGCAGTATTTT
CASSVGPSPTDTQYF
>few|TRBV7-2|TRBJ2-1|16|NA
TGTGCCAGCAGTAGGGAGGGGGGGGCCATCTACAATGAGCAGTTCTTC
CASSREGGAIYNEQFF
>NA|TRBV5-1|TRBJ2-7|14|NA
TGCGCCAGCAGCTTGGAAGGTCCGTCGGGACTCCCATACTTC
CASSLEGPSGLPYF
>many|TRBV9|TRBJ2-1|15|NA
TGTGCCAGCAGCGTTCGAGATATCTCCTACAATGAGCAGTTCTTC
CASSVRDISYNEQFF
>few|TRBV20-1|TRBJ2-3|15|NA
TGCAGTGCTAGCGGGCAGGGCATGGGAACAGATACGCAGTATTTT
CSASGQGMGTDTQYF
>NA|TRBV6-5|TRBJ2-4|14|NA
TGTGCCAGCAGTTTCCCGAGGACTTCTAACATTCAGTACTTC
CASSFPRTSNIQYF
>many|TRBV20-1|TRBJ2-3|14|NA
TGCAGTGCTGCGCGGGGTGCTAGCACAGATACGCAGTATTTT
CSAARGASTDTQYF
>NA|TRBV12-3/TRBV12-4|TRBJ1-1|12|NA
TGTGCCAGCAAACGGCCTAACACTGAAGCTTTCTTT
CASKRPNTEAFF
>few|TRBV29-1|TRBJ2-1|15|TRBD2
TGCAGCGTGCGGGGGACCTTGCCCGGGGTGGATGAGCAGTTCTTC
CSVRGTLPGVDEQFF
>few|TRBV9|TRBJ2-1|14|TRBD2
TGTGCCAGCGGTCTAACGGGAGGGAACAATGAGCAGTTCTTC
CASGLTGGNNEQFF
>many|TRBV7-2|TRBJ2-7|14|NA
TGTGCCAGCAGCTTAGACAGGAGCTCCTACGAGCAGTACTTC
CASSLDRSSYEQYF
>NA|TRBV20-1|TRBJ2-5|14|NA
TGCAGTGCTAGTGGGCTAGGGGCCGAAGAGACCCAGTACTTC
CSASGLGAEETQYF
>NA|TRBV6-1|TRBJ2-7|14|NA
TGTGCCAGCAGTACAACCGGGACCCCCTACGAGCAGTACTTC
CASSTTGTPYEQYF
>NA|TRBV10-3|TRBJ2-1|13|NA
TGTGCCATCAGTGAGTCGAGATCCAATGAGCAGTTCTTC
CAISESRSNEQFF
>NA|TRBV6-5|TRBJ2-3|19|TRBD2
TGTGCCAGCAGTTACGGACTAGCGGGAGGGCCTACCCTAACAGATACGCAGTATTTT
CASSYGLAGGPTLTDTQYF